A selection of T cell receptor beta chains follows, all from one sample in a study of blood T cells in healthy people across ages. TCRdb re-derived calls from the 5' RACE reads in MiXCR, one entry per CDR3 protein. The sample holds fewer than 800,000 distinct CDR3 sequences, more than 20% seen once. The sequenced material came from blood. These receptor sequences come from a man aged 65 to 85 in good health. CDR3s include the opening cysteine and the closing phenylalanine or tryptophan. The D gene is left open where the match is weak. Clone size is shown for a subset of rows, as once, few, many or a class of expanded clone.

>NA|TRBV15|few|TRBJ2-1|14
CATSRDSGQNEQFF
TGTGCCACCAGCAGAGATAGTGGGCAAAATGAGCAGTTCTTC
>NA|TRBV5-8|NA|TRBJ2-5|16
CASSLRPGPPQETQYF
TGTGCCAGCAGCTTGAGACCGGGCCCACCCCAAGAGACCCAGTACTTC
>TRBD1|TRBV6-6|few|TRBJ1-2|14
CASSYGGQPDGYTF
TGTGCCAGCAGTTACGGGGGACAGCCTGATGGCTACACCTTC
>TRBD2|TRBV5-1|many|TRBJ2-7|16
CASSTVTSGTWGEQYF
TGCGCCAGCAGCACCGTGACTAGCGGGACTTGGGGCGAGCAGTACTTC
>TRBD1|TRBV7-2|NA|TRBJ1-2|13
CASSAYRGHGYTF
TGTGCCAGCAGCGCATACAGGGGCCATGGCTACACCTTC
>TRBD1|TRBV5-1|few|TRBJ1-2|12
CASGDRDYGYTF
TGCGCCAGCGGGGACAGGGACTATGGCTACACCTTC
>TRBD2|TRBV24-1|few|TRBJ2-7|15
CATSPDLAGAYEQYF
TGTGCCACCAGCCCTGACCTAGCGGGAGCCTACGAGCAGTACTTC
>TRBD2|TRBV20-1|NA|TRBJ2-5|15
CSAIPSGRASETQYF
TGCAGTGCTATTCCTAGCGGGAGGGCCTCGGAGACCCAGTACTTC
>TRBD2|TRBV7-3|NA|TRBJ2-7|15
CASSETGTSSYEQYF
TGTGCCAGCAGCGAGACCGGGACTAGCAGTTACGAGCAGTACTTC
>NA|TRBV18|NA|TRBJ2-5|16
CASSPPGRSRGETQYF
TGTGCCAGCTCACCACCGGGCAGGTCCCGTGGGGAGACCCAGTACTTC
>NA|TRBV3-1|NA|TRBJ2-3|14
CASSQVGPADTQYF
TGTGCCAGCAGCCAAGTCGGGCCTGCAGATACGCAGTATTTT
>NA|TRBV5-6|NA|TRBJ2-1|17
CASSLDRIIRGYNEQFF
TGTGCCAGCAGCTTGGACAGGATAATTCGTGGCTACAATGAGCAGTTCTTC
>TRBD2|TRBV15|NA|TRBJ2-5|16
CATSKGSGTIQETQYF
TGTGCCACCAGCAAGGGTAGCGGGACAATCCAAGAGACCCAGTACTTC
>TRBD1|TRBV25-1|few|TRBJ2-7|14
CASSEGTGHYEQYF
TGTGCCAGCAGTGAAGGGACAGGCCACTACGAGCAGTACTTC
>NA|TRBV15|few|TRBJ1-5|12
CATSRELGAQHF
TGTGCCACCAGCAGAGAGTTGGGAGCCCAGCATTTT
>TRBD2|TRBV7-2|few|TRBJ2-1|17
CASSTTGLASGYNEQFF
TGTGCCAGCAGCACAACAGGTCTGGCTAGCGGATACAATGAGCAGTTCTTC
>TRBD1|TRBV7-9|many|TRBJ1-4|14
CASSPQGALEKLFF
TGTGCCAGCAGCCCCCAGGGGGCTCTTGAAAAACTGTTTTTT
>TRBD2|TRBV5-1|many|TRBJ2-5|15
CASSLETSGKETQYF
TGCGCCAGCAGCTTGGAGACTAGCGGGAAGGAGACCCAGTACTTC
>TRBD2|TRBV25-1|few|TRBJ2-3|15
CASSVAGDGTDTQYF
TGTGCCAGCAGTGTAGCGGGAGATGGGACAGATACGCAGTATTTT
>NA|TRBV6-1|NA|TRBJ1-2|16
CASSEAQIERGGGYTF
TGTGCCAGCAGTGAAGCTCAGATAGAAAGAGGGGGTGGCTACACCTTC
>NA|TRBV5-1|few|TRBJ1-3|17
CASSLSGTDVSGNTIYF
TGCGCCAGCAGCTTGTCTGGGACCGACGTCTCTGGAAACACCATATATTTT
>NA|TRBV28|NA|TRBJ2-7|13
CASSERLYYEQYF
TGTGCCAGCAGCGAGAGACTCTACTACGAGCAGTACTTC
>NA|TRBV27|NA|TRBJ1-2|12
CASKAGNYGYTF
TGTGCCAGCAAGGCCGGCAACTATGGCTACACCTTC
>NA|TRBV14|many|TRBJ2-2|17
CASSQAPTITGTGELFF
TGTGCCAGCAGCCAAGCGCCAACGATAACAGGGACCGGGGAGCTGTTTTTT
>NA|TRBV7-2|NA|TRBJ2-1|14
CASSSVSSYNEQFF
TGTGCCAGCAGCTCGGTAAGCTCCTACAATGAGCAGTTCTTC
>NA|TRBV14|NA|TRBJ2-4|14
CASSQEGATAPRYF
TGTGCCAGCAGCCAAGAAGGGGCGACAGCACCTCGGTACTTC
>NA|TRBV6-1|few|TRBJ1-5|12
CASSENKSTQHF
TGTGCCAGCAGTGAAAATAAAAGTACCCAGCATTTT
>TRBD2|TRBV20-1|NA|TRBJ2-2|16
CSARAGGSLNTGELFF
TGCAGTGCTAGAGCGGGCGGGAGTTTGAACACCGGGGAGCTGTTTTTT
>NA|TRBV18|many|TRBJ2-5|12
CASSPRLETQYF
TGTGCCAGCAGTCCAAGGCTGGAGACCCAGTACTTC
>TRBD1|TRBV20-1|few|TRBJ2-5|14
CSAPGQGKAETQYF
TGCAGTGCTCCGGGACAGGGAAAGGCTGAGACCCAGTACTTC
>TRBD2|TRBV12-3/TRBV12-4|few|TRBJ2-5|17
CASSLSKRRLASQTQYF
TGTGCCAGCAGTCTATCTAAACGGCGACTAGCTTCACAGACCCAGTACTTC
>TRBD2|TRBV5-4|NA|TRBJ2-5|16
CASSGVTGGQLETQYF
TGTGCCAGCAGCGGAGTAACGGGAGGGCAATTAGAGACCCAGTACTTC
>NA|TRBV10-3|few|TRBJ2-7|15
CAISEGGTLTYEQYF
TGTGCCATCAGTGAGGGCGGAACCCTTACCTACGAGCAGTACTTC
>NA|TRBV20-1|NA|TRBJ2-5|13
CSAQGPAQETQYF
TGCAGTGCCCAAGGGCCAGCTCAAGAGACCCAGTACTTC
>NA|TRBV7-9|few|TRBJ2-3|14
CASSFPTGLDTQYF
TGTGCCAGCAGCTTCCCCACGGGATTGGATACGCAGTATTTT
>TRBD1|TRBV28|once|TRBJ1-5|15
CASRYRGLSNQPQHF
TGTGCCAGCAGGTACAGGGGGCTGAGCAATCAGCCCCAGCATTTT
>TRBD2|TRBV7-2|NA|TRBJ2-7|15
CASSLGGLAAYEQYF
TGTGCCAGCAGCTTAGGAGGACTAGCGGCCTACGAGCAGTACTTC
>TRBD2|TRBV7-8|few|TRBJ2-3|16
CASSLAIAGASDTQYF
TGTGCCAGCAGCTTAGCTATAGCGGGAGCTTCAGATACGCAGTATTTT
>NA|TRBV6-1|few|TRBJ2-1|15
CASSEDFSSYNEQFF
TGTGCCAGCAGTGAAGATTTCAGTTCCTACAATGAGCAGTTCTTC
>TRBD2|TRBV29-1|many|TRBJ2-5|14
CSVASGYAGETQYF
TGCAGCGTTGCTAGCGGGTATGCTGGAGAGACCCAGTACTTC